This is a list of T cell receptor beta chains from one sample in a study of graft-versus-host responses after intestinal transplantation. Profiling relied on immunoSEQ multiplex PCR, and the TCRdb table lists in-frame clones only, not all of them. Among around 120,000 clones listed, about 93% were seen once. These receptors have no identified antigens. Sequencing used unstimulated CD4+ T cells sorted from spleen or lymph node cells, obtained before intestinal transplant. All receptors come from a human donor who received an intestinal transplant. Both conserved end residues are part of each CDR3. Each record gives: V gene, D gene, J gene, clone size, CDR3 protein, CDR3 DNA. D genes are given only for firm matches. The size field is filled for only some rows; it gives once, few, many or a size class.

V: TRBV5-8
D: -
J: TRBJ1-2
size: -
CDR3: CASSLTGDPYGYTF
DNA: TGTGCCAGCAGCTTGACAGGTGATCCCTATGGCTACACCTTC

V: TRBV19
D: -
J: TRBJ1-2
size: few
CDR3: CASSISARDGYTF
DNA: TGTGCCAGTAGTATATCGGCAAGGGATGGCTACACCTTC

V: TRBV7-2
D: -
J: TRBJ1-5
size: -
CDR3: CASSFSSNQPQHF
DNA: TGTGCCAGCAGCTTTAGTAGCAATCAGCCCCAGCATTTT

V: TRBV18
D: -
J: TRBJ2-1
size: -
CDR3: CASSPITTNEQFF
DNA: TGTGCCAGCTCACCAATTACAACAAATGAGCAGTTCTTC

V: TRBV11-3
D: TRBD1
J: TRBJ2-1
size: once
CDR3: CASSLGGQIYNEQFF
DNA: TGTGCCAGCAGCTTAGGGGGACAGATCTACAATGAGCAGTTCTTC

V: TRBV27
D: -
J: TRBJ2-3
size: -
CDR3: CASSLTGVSRVDTQYF
DNA: TGTGCCAGCAGTTTAACCGGGGTCTCGAGGGTAGATACGCAGTATTTT

V: TRBV5-4
D: TRBD2
J: TRBJ2-1
size: -
CDR3: CASSLGLALSGWEQFF
DNA: TGTGCCAGCAGCTTAGGACTAGCGCTCTCCGGCTGGGAGCAGTTCTTC

V: TRBV9
D: -
J: TRBJ1-2
size: -
CDR3: CASSVEALNYGYTF
DNA: TGTGCCAGCAGCGTAGAGGCACTGAACTATGGCTACACCTTC

V: TRBV28
D: -
J: TRBJ2-7
size: -
CDR3: CASGRPSYEQYF
DNA: TGTGCCAGCGGTCGACCGAGCTACGAGCAGTACTTC

V: TRBV6-4
D: -
J: TRBJ2-1
size: -
CDR3: CASSVYRDNNEQFF
DNA: TGTGCCAGCAGTGTGTATAGAGACAACAATGAGCAGTTCTTC

V: TRBV10-3
D: -
J: TRBJ2-7
size: -
CDR3: CAISGLASFYEQYF
DNA: TGTGCCATCAGTGGGCTAGCGAGCTTCTACGAGCAGTACTTC

V: TRBV27
D: TRBD2
J: TRBJ2-7
size: -
CDR3: CASSIRPGLAGAPTYEQYF
DNA: TGTGCCAGCAGTATTCGACCGGGACTAGCGGGAGCGCCTACCTACGAGCAGTACTTC